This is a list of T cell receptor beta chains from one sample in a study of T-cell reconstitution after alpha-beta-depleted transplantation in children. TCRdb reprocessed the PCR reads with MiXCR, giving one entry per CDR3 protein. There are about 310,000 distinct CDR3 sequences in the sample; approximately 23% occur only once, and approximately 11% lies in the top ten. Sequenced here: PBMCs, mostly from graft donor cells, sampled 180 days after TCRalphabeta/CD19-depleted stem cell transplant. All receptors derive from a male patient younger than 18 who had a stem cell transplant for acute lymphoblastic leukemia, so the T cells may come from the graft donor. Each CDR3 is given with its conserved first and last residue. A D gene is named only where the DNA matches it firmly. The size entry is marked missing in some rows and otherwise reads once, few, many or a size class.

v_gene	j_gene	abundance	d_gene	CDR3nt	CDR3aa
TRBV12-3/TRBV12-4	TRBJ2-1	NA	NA	TGTGCCAGCAGGGGTGGAGCGTTGAGCTCCTACAATGAGCAGTTCTTC	CASRGGALSSYNEQFF
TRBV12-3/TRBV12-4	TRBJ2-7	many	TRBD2	TGTGCCAGCAGTGGGTTAGCGGGAAAGTACGAGCAGTACTTC	CASSGLAGKYEQYF
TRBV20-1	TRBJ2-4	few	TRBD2	TGCAGTGCCCGGACTAGCTGGGGTAGGGTAGCCAAAAACATTCAGTACTTC	CSARTSWGRVAKNIQYF
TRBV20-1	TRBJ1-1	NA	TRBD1	TGCAGTACGACAGGGGCCTTGAACACTGAAGCTTTGTTT	CSTTGALNTEALF
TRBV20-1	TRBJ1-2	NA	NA	TGCAGTGCTGGTCGGACGGACGACTATGGCTACACCTTC	CSAGRTDDYGYTF
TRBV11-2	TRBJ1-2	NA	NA	TGTGCCAGCAGCTTACCCCTGGCAGGGGACTATGGCTACACCTTC	CASSLPLAGDYGYTF
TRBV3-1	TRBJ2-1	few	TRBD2	TGTGCCAGCAGCCCTCCTCCCGGGACTAGCGGGAGATGGCAGTTCTTC	CASSPPPGTSGRWQFF
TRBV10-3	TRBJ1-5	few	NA	TGTGCCATCAGTGAGTTTGGAGAGTCCAATCAGCCCCAGCATTTT	CAISEFGESNQPQHF
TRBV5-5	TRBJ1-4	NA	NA	TGTGCCAGCAGCCTTAGCAGGACAGCGGGTGAAAAACTGTTTTTT	CASSLSRTAGEKLFF
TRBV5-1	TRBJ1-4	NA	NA	TGCGCCAGCAGCTCGACAGGAGGGAATGAAAAACTGTTTTTT	CASSSTGGNEKLFF
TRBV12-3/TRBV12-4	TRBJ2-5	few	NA	TGTGCCAGCAGTTTTTTCATCCAAGAGACCCAGTACTTC	CASSFFIQETQYF
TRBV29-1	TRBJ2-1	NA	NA	TGCAGCGACAGGACGAGCTCCTACAATGAGCAGTTCTTC	CSDRTSSYNEQFF
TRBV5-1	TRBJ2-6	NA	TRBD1	TGCGCCAGCAGCTGGGGACAGACAGGGGGTTCTGCGGCCAACGTCCTGACTTTC	CASSWGQTGGSAANVLTF
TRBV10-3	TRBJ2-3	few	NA	TGTGCCATCAGTGAGAAGCGGGTTAGCACAGATACGCAGTATTTT	CAISEKRVSTDTQYF
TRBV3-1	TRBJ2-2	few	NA	TGTGCCAGCAGCCGCTTGGGTGGCGGAGCGAACACCGGGGAGCTGTTTTTT	CASSRLGGGANTGELFF
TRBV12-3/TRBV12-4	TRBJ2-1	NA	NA	TGTGCCAGCAGTTCAAGGCTAGCGTACAATGAGCAGTTCTTC	CASSSRLAYNEQFF
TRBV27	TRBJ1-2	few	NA	TGTGCCAGCAGTACATTGGAGGGGGGCGGGTTCTATGGCTACACCTTC	CASSTLEGGGFYGYTF
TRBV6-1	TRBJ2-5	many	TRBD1	TGTGCCAGCTCGGGACAGGGGGCAAAAGAGACCCAGTACTTC	CASSGQGAKETQYF
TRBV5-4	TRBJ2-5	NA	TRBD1	TGTGCCAGCAGCCCACAGGGGACAGCCCTTGGGACCCAGTACTTC	CASSPQGTALGTQYF
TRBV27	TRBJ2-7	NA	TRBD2	TGTGCCAGCAGTTCCCCAGGACTAGCGCACTACGAGCAGTACTTC	CASSSPGLAHYEQYF
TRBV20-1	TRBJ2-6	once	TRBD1	TGCAGTGCTACACGGGACAGGATCTTCTCTGGGGCCAACGTCCTGACTTTC	CSATRDRIFSGANVLTF
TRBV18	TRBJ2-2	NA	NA	TGTGCCAGCTCACTCAGCGAGAACGGGGAGCTGTTTTTT	CASSLSENGELFF
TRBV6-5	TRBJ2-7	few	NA	TGTGCCAGCAGTTACGGGATCCCGCGGACCTACGAGCAGTACTTC	CASSYGIPRTYEQYF
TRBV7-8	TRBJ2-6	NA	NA	TGTGCCAGCACCAGGCGATGGGGCGGGTCTGGGGCCAACGTCCTGACTTTC	CASTRRWGGSGANVLTF
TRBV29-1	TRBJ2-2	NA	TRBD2	TGCAGCGTTGAACCGGGACTAGGGACCGGGGAGCTGTTTTTT	CSVEPGLGTGELFF
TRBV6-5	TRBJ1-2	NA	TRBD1	TGTGCCAGCAGTTCCCCGACAGGGATTAGGTATGGCTACACCTTC	CASSSPTGIRYGYTF
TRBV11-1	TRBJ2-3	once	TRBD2	TGTGCCAGCAGCTTACAAGACTCTAGCGGGAATTATGGCACAGATACGCAGTATTTT	CASSLQDSSGNYGTDTQYF
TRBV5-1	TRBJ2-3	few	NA	TGCGCCAGCAGCTGGGGGGAGGAACCGCCTGATACGCAGTATTTT	CASSWGEEPPDTQYF
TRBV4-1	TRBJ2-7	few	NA	TGCGCCAGCAGCCAAGTAACGGACGTAGCCTACGAGCAGTACTTC	CASSQVTDVAYEQYF
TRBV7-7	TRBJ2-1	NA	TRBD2	TGTGCCAGCAGCTTAGCGGGAGGGCAAAGCTCCTACAATGAGCAGTTCTTC	CASSLAGGQSSYNEQFF
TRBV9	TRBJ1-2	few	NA	TGTGCCAGCAGCCCCATCGAGACAGGAAATGGCTACACCTTC	CASSPIETGNGYTF
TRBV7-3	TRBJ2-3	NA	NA	TGTGCCAGCAGCTTAACCGGTTTCGGACTTATCACAGATACGCAGTATTTT	CASSLTGFGLITDTQYF
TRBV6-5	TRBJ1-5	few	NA	TGTGCCAGCAGTTACTCCTCAATGGGGGTCTTGAGTCAGCCCCAGCATTTT	CASSYSSMGVLSQPQHF